Shown below are 28 T cell receptor beta chains from a single sample sequenced in a study of blood T cell repertoires in COVID-19. Libraries were prepared by immunoSEQ multiplex PCR; TCRdb keeps only in-frame clonotypes and omits some of them. The sample lists 200,000 to 250,000 clones; around 83% were seen once. Sequences were obtained from peripheral blood. Every receptor here comes from a man aged 35 to 55 with acute or convalescent COVID-19.

This sequence joins TRBV7-9 and TRBJ2-7; the D gene is possibly TRBD2 (6 bases). Germline V CDR1 and CDR2: SEHNR, FQNEAQ (reference sequence). The CDR3 loop spans 13 amino acids. Trimming shortened V by 5 bases and J by 7 bases, and 15 bases separated the two germline ends. CDR3 DNA: TGTGCCAGCAGCCCTAGAGACGGGACTGAGCAGTACTTC. The encoded protein is CASSPRDGTEQYF.

This chain connects TRBV3-1 (or the pseudogene TRBV3-2) to TRBJ1-1; D not resolved. V lost 5 bases and J 1 base, leaving 8 bases between the germline ends. The CDR3 runs to 13 residues. Looked up from germline, CDR1 is LGHDT and CDR2 is YNNKEL (reference sequence). The CDR3: CASSLKRNTEAFF. Written as DNA, the CDR3 is TGTGCCAGCAGCTTGAAGAGGAACACTGAAGCTTTCTTT.

On this clone itself: A junction boundary mismatches the germline segment, possibly from a read error. The J gene is TRBJ1-3, the V gene TRBV3-1 (or the pseudogene TRBV3-2); 7 bases fit TRBD1. This CDR3 is 13 amino acids long. Germline-derived CDR1 and CDR2 are LGHDT and YNNKEL (reference sequence). The CDR3 here is CASSQDYLTGPAF. For the CDR3, the DNA is TGTGCCAGCAGCCAAGATTACCTGACAGGGCCGGCTTTT.

The gene calls are TRBV7-2 and TRBJ1-2, with TRBD1 identical over 8 bases. This CDR3 is 16 amino acids long. CDR1 is SGHTA, CDR2 FQGNSA, per germline. Trimming removed 5 bases from V and 4 bases from J; junction bases left unmatched: 12. CDR3 sequence (DNA): TGTGCCAGCAGCCCCGGACAGGGAGAAAGATCCTATGGCTACACCTTC. Translated: CASSPGQGERSYGYTF.

The chain joins TRBV2 to TRBJ2-3; tentatively, D is TRBD2 (7 bases). The V gene's germline CDR1 is SNHLY and CDR2 FYNNEI. The CDR3 consists of 17 residues. V was clipped by 7 bases and J by 6 bases, with 26 bases between them. CDR3 coding DNA: TGTGCCAGCACATACCTCCCTAGGGGGGGCCCCCGGGATACGCAGTATTTT. Translating gives CASTYLPRGGPRDTQYF.

The chain links TRBV19 to TRBJ1-5; 10 bases fit TRBD1. The CDR3 spans 15 residues. J lost 1 base, V lost 5 bases, and 2 bases had no gene match. Germline CDR1 and CDR2: LNHDA and SQIVND (reference sequence). The CDR3 coding sequence is TGTGCCAGTAGTCGGGACAGGGGAAGCAATCAGCCCCAGCATTTT. Translated, it gives CASSRDRGSNQPQHF.

This chain uses TRBV2 with TRBJ1-1, with D hard to call. Germline-derived CDR1 and CDR2 are SNHLY and FYNNEI. The CDR3 contains 14 residues. Deletions cut 0 bases from V and 2 bases from J, with 7 bases between. The CDR3, as DNA: TGTGCCAGCAGTGAAGCCGGGAGAAACACTGAAGCTTTCTTT. It yields the protein CASSEAGRNTEAFF.

The V gene is TRBV4-2, the J gene TRBJ1-2; D remains unclear. Germline V gene lookup returns CDR1 LGHNA and CDR2 YNFKEQ. The ends were cut back, 0 bases at V and 8 bases at J, with 13 bases in the middle. This CDR3 has 14 residues. CDR3 in DNA: TGTGCCAGCAGCCAAGAAGCGGCAGTGGAAGGCTACACCTTC. This codes for CASSQEAAVEGYTF.

The genes are TRBV7-3 and TRBJ2-2; D unclear. Germline lookup yields CDR1 SGHTA and CDR2 FQGTGA. The CDR3 covers 14 residues. The V end lost 2 bases, the J end lost 3 bases, and 7 bases lay between the germline ends. CDR3 sequence: CASSLGRDTGELFF. CDR3 nucleotides: TGTGCCAGCAGCTTAGGTCGGGACACCGGGGAGCTGTTTTTT.

The J gene is TRBJ1-2, the V gene TRBV19; the D is unclear. This CDR3 has 12 amino acids. The V end lost 4 bases, the J end lost 7 bases, and 10 bases lay between the germline ends. CDR1 and CDR2 (germline): LNHDA, SQIVND (reference sequence). The CDR3 loop reads CASSRREGGYTF. In DNA form, the CDR3 reads TGTGCCAGTAGTAGACGGGAGGGTGGCTACACCTTC. The variable domain in full, completed from reference TRBV19 and TRBJ1-2, reads DGGITQSPKYLFRKEGQNVTLSCEQNLNHDAMYWYRQDPGQGLRLIYYSQIVNDFQKGDIAEGYSVSREKKESFPLTVTSAQKNPTAFYLCASSRREGGYTFGSGTRLTVV.

The chain is built from TRBV19 and TRBJ1-1; D is uncertain. CDR1 and CDR2 from the germline V gene are LNHDA and SQIVND (reference sequence). The CDR3 extends over 14 amino acids. Trimming shortened V by 5 bases and J by 1 base, and 11 bases separated the two germline ends. CDR3 sequence reads: CASSGGFSNTEAFF. The CDR3 region has the DNA TGTGCCAGTAGTGGAGGGTTCTCGAACACTGAAGCTTTCTTT.

There are a few counts of this clone. The rearrangement uses TRBV6-6 and TRBJ1-6; D gene uncertain. The V and J ends lost 5 bases and 10 bases respectively, with 12 bases between them. The CDR3 loop spans 13 amino acids. Germline values: CDR1 MNHNY, CDR2 SVGAGI (reference sequence). The CDR3 sequence: CASSETSGSPLHF. Here the CDR3 DNA reads TGTGCCAGCAGTGAGACAAGTGGATCACCCCTCCACTTT.

The CDR3 region is CASSLFGRGGRGTDTQYF. CDR3 nucleotides: TGTGCCAGCAGCTTATTTGGGCGGGGGGGCCGTGGCACAGATACGCAGTATTTT. V gene TRBV11-2 combines with J gene TRBJ2-3, with 9 bases that match TRBD2. The CDR3 is made up of 18 amino acids. CDR1 is SGHAT, CDR2 FQNNGV, per germline. With 2 bases clipped from V and 1 base from J, the junction kept 10 bases outside the gene matches.

V usage is TRBV7-9 and J usage is TRBJ1-5; D uncertain. Per germline, CDR1 SEHNR and CDR2 FQNEAQ (reference sequence). V was pared by 4 bases and J by 0 bases, with 10 bases between. This CDR3 is 15 amino acids long. The CDR3 spells CASSSGDGSNQPQHF. The CDR3 coding sequence is TGTGCCAGCAGCTCCGGAGACGGTAGCAATCAGCCCCAGCATTTT.

Points on this clone: The conserved closing phenylalanine or tryptophan is absent in this CDR3, likely reflecting a read error. It is unclear where the CDR3 begins or ends on the DNA, so no DNA is shown, and the CDR3 is as TCRdb lists it. This chain uses TRBV5-1 with TRBJ1-6. Ends included, the CDR3 has 9 residues. Germline assignment: CDR1 SGHRS and CDR2 YFSETQ. CDR3 loop: CASSLAPGG.

This chain links TRBV7-2 with TRBJ1-2; possible D gene TRBD1, 5 bases. Trimming left V 4 bases short and J 8 bases short, with 14 bases between. This CDR3 comprises 13 residues. Germline CDR1 reads SGHTA; CDR2 reads FQGNSA. CDR3 amino acids: CASSWAGFKGYTF. The CDR3 DNA is TGTGCCAGCAGCTGGGCAGGGTTCAAAGGCTACACCTTC.

V is TRBV3-1 (or the pseudogene TRBV3-2) and J is TRBJ1-6, with D uncertain. The CDR3 contains 12 residues. Germline V gene lookup returns CDR1 LGHDT and CDR2 YNNKEL (reference sequence). V lost 7 bases to trimming and J lost 6 bases, with 7 bases between them. The CDR3 reads CASTGLNSPLHF. For the CDR3, the DNA is TGTGCCAGCACCGGACTTAATTCACCCCTCCACTTT.

The table lists this clone with a few counts. The chain combines TRBV5-1 with TRBJ1-6; a weak D match, TRBD1 (5 bases). Germline V gives CDR1 SGHRS, CDR2 YFSETQ. Trimming pared 0 bases from V and 7 bases from J, leaving 8 bases between. The CDR3 is made up of 14 amino acids. In DNA, the CDR3 is TGCGCCAGCAGCTTGGTACAGGAAAATTCACCCCTCCACTTT. Amino acid sequence: CASSLVQENSPLHF.

This clone appeared a single time. The chain employs TRBV9 and TRBJ1-6; 9 nucleotides match TRBD1. Germline V gene data show CDR1 as SGDLS and CDR2 as YYNGEE. The junction had 5 bases not matched to a gene; V was cut back by 3 bases and J by 7 bases. The CDR3 length is 15 residues. The CDR3 loop is CASSAQGQGNSPLHF. The CDR3 DNA is TGTGCCAGCAGCGCCCAAGGACAGGGGAATTCACCCCTCCACTTT.

The J gene is TRBJ2-3, the V gene TRBV19; the match to TRBD2 covers 7 bases. J lost 3 bases, V lost 8 bases, and 14 bases had no gene match. This CDR3 spans 16 amino acids. CDR1 and CDR2 (germline): LNHDA, SQIVND (reference sequence). This CDR3 is CASYDPKRGQTDTQYF. The CDR3 nucleotides are TGTGCCAGTTATGACCCAAAGCGGGGTCAGACAGATACGCAGTATTTT.

V usage is TRBV3-1 (or the pseudogene TRBV3-2) and J usage is TRBJ2-5, with D possibly TRBD1 on 5 matching bases. CDR3 length: 13 residues. Germline loops: CDR1 LGHDT, CDR2 YNNKEL (reference sequence). The V and J ends lost 7 bases and 5 bases respectively, with 14 bases between them. CDR3 region: CASMKGLGETQYF. The CDR3 nucleotides are TGTGCCAGCATGAAGGGGTTGGGGGAGACCCAGTACTTC.

Only one count was recorded for this clone. The chain recombines TRBV6-5 with TRBJ1-5; D gene ambiguous. Germline assignment: CDR1 MNHEY and CDR2 SVGAGI. With 0 bases removed from V and 3 bases from J, the gap between germline ends came to 9 bases. The CDR3 totals 15 residues. The CDR3 is CASSYSYSSNQPQHF. CDR3 nucleotides: TGTGCCAGCAGTTACTCTTACAGCTCCAATCAGCCCCAGCATTTT.

A single count supports this clone. The same CDR3 also results from other DNA sequences found in this sample. The chain links TRBV29-1 to TRBJ1-1; 7 bases are shared with TRBD1. Losses at the gene ends were 5 bases for V and 4 bases for J; bases not matched to a gene: 4. This CDR3 spans 12 amino acids. Germline values: CDR1 SQVTM, CDR2 ANQGSEA. The CDR3 DNA is TGCAGCGTTTATCCAGGGGGCACTGAAGCTTTCTTT. Translation gives CSVYPGGTEAFF.

J is TRBJ2-1 and V is TRBV2; 9 bases fit TRBD2. Trimming cost V 9 bases and J 8 bases; bases outside gene matches: 11. From germline, CDR1 is SNHLY and CDR2 FYNNEI. The CDR3 contains 14 residues. DNA for the CDR3: TGTGCCAGTCAAGGGGGACTAGCTTTCGATGAGCAGTTCTTC. Protein: CASQGGLAFDEQFF. Full variable domain (rest looked up from reference TRBV2 and TRBJ2-1): EPEVTQTPSHQVTQMGQEVILRCVPISNHLYFYWYRQILGQKVEFLVSFYNNEISEKSEIFDDQFSVERPDGSNFTLKIRSTKLEDSAMYFCASQGGLAFDEQFFGPGTRLTVL.

The chain uses TRBV6-2 or TRBV6-3 and TRBJ2-1; D remains ambiguous. CDR1 is MNHEY, CDR2 SVGEGT, per germline. The ends were cut back, 1 base at V and 5 bases at J, with 21 bases in the middle. This CDR3 comprises 18 residues. CDR3 nucleotides: TGTGCCAGCAGTTACTGGCCGAAAACTAAAATCCACGACAATGAGCAGTTCTTC. Translating gives CASSYWPKTKIHDNEQFF.

The sample holds a few counts of this clone. V is TRBV4-3 and J is TRBJ1-5; perhaps TRBD1 as D (6 bases). This CDR3 is 15 amino acids long. Per germline, CDR1 LGHNA and CDR2 YSLEER. V was cut by 1 base and J by 4 bases, with 11 bases left in between. The CDR3 bases are TGCGCCAGCAGCCAAGTCAGGGGTTATAATCAGCCCCAGCATTTT. It encodes CASSQVRGYNQPQHF.

This rearrangement joins TRBV9 to TRBJ1-4, with 9 bases fitting TRBD1. Trimming removed 5 bases from V and 0 bases from J; junction bases left unmatched: 5. Germline CDR1 SGDLS, CDR2 YYNGEE. The CDR3 is made up of 16 amino acids. CDR3 region: CASRAGQGATNEKLFF. The CDR3 DNA sequence: TGTGCCAGCAGGGCGGGACAGGGCGCAACTAATGAAAAACTGTTTTTT.

The chain employs TRBV6-5 and TRBJ1-1, with 8 positions matching TRBD1. This CDR3 spans 14 amino acids. Germline trimming cut 5 bases from V and 5 bases from J; bases unmatched to any gene: 7. The germline CDR1 and CDR2 sequences are MNHEY and SVGAGI. DNA for the CDR3: TGTGCCAGCAGTCCTCCAGGGGGCGATACTGAAGCTTTCTTT. Amino acids: CASSPPGGDTEAFF.